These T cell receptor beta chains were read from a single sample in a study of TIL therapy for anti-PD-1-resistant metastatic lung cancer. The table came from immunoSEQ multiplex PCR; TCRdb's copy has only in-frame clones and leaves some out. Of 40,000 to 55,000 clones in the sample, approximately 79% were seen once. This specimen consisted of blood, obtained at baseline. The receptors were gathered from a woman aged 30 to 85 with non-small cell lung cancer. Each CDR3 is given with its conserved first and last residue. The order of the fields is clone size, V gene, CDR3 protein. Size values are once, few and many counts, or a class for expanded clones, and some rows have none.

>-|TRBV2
CASSMGGSSGNTIYF
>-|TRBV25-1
CASSVRTGYTF
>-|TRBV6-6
CASSSQGYEQYF
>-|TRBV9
CASSVPPPGNTEAFF
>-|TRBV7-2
CASSSGRGRTGKETQYF
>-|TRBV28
CASSLEAGRTQYF
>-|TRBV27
CASSRSSFDSPLHF
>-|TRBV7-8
CASSFNSNQPQHF
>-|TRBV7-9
CASSISTGLGRSYEQYF
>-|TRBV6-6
CASSYDRGEQYF
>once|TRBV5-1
CASSQRTGTVTYNEQFF